The present entry profiles one TCR beta chain with its context. The antigen remains undetermined. This entry is derived from a study of radiation and T cells in renal cell carcinoma. Study-wide results and caveats: From baseline, blood top tumor clonotypes peaked at 2 weeks post-radiation.

TCRdb keeps only in-frame clones here, not all; method: immunoSEQ multiplex PCR. The top ten hold around 11% of the sample, which has 150,000 or so clones, about nine tenths seen once. Described time point: blood 4 weeks post-SBRT, at nephrectomy. Treatment reported: 15 Gy SBRT to primary tumor, nephrectomy 4 weeks later. Trimming stripped 4 bases from V and 4 bases from J, with 14 bases between. The CDR3 spans 14 residues. From germline, CDR1 is SGHRS and CDR2 YFSETQ. The specimen was blood, collected from a patient whose treatment included radiotherapy and nephrectomy. V and J are TRBV5-1 and TRBJ1-1, with D possibly matching TRBD1 (6 bases). This TCR was sampled from a woman between 45 and 60 years old with renal cell carcinoma. As DNA, the CDR3 is TGCGCCAGCAGCCGACAGGAAGGGGCCACTGAAGCTTTCTTT. Residues: CASSRQEGATEAFF.